This T cell receptor beta chain was found in a study of cytomegalovirus exposure and HLA in healthy donors. Regarding the study as a whole: A link between a missense DCLRE1C variant and TCR beta V- and J-gene trimming emerged from a later analysis.

Remarks on this clone: Antigen: not known.

The study ran its PCR with 60 Vbeta and 13 Jbeta primers. Sequenced by immunoSEQ multiplex PCR; TCRdb stores in-frame clones only, minus some. In the table there are 35,000 to 40,000 clones, roughly 67% of which are singletons. Germline V gives CDR1 LNHDA, CDR2 SQIVND (reference sequence). V was trimmed by 10 bases and J by 4 bases, leaving 17 bases between them. This CDR3 spans 14 amino acids. The receptor was derived from a man aged 45-60 years in good health and CMV-seropositive. Sequenced sample: PBMCs. This rearrangement joins TRBV19 to TRBJ1-5; no definite D call. DNA for the CDR3: TGTGCCACTGCTAGGGAACTAGGTAATCAGCCCCAGCATTTT. It is translated as CATARELGNQPQHF.